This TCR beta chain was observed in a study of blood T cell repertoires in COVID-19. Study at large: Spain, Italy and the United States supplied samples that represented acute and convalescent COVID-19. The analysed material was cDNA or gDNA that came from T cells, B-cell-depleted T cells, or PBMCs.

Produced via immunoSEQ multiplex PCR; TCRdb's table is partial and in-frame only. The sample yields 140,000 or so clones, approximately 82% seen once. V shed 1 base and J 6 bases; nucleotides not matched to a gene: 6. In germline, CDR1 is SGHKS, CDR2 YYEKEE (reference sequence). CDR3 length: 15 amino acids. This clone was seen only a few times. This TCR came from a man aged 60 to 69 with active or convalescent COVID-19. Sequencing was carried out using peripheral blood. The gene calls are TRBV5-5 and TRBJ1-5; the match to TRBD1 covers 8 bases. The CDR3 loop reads CASSLYGRGPQPQHF. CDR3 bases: TGTGCCAGCAGCTTGTACGGCAGGGGGCCTCAGCCCCAGCATTTT.